One and the same sample provided the 7 T cell receptor beta chains below, sequenced in a study of blood T cells in healthy people across ages (dated by TCRdb to 2015 to 2017). Receptor amplification or capture employed 5' RACE. Sequencing relied on an Illumina HiSeq 2500. A second PCR of about 6 to 11 cycles was performed with a sample-barcoded 5' primer and a J-beta primer mix. TCRdb passed the public sequencing reads through fastp at Q25 and MiXCR, retaining productive beta sequences. Rows with one shared CDR3 protein collapse into an entry with the most common genes and DNA. The sample records hundreds of thousands of distinct CDR3 sequences, around 20% of which are singletons. Approximately 3.6% of the sample is taken by the ten largest. Sequenced sample: blood. The receptors here all came from a man between 65 and 79 years old in good health.

In its sample, this clonotype was seen many times. The gene calls are TRBV3-1 and TRBJ2-2; D is undetermined. Germline loops: CDR1 LGHDT, CDR2 YNNKEL (reference sequence). V was trimmed by 1 base and J by 4 bases, leaving 4 bases between them. CDR3 length: 13 residues. The CDR3: CASSQGGTGELFF. CDR3 DNA sequence: TGTGCCAGCAGCCAAGGGGGCACCGGGGAGCTGTTTTTT.

This clonotype was picked up a small number of times. The chain recombines TRBV20-1 with TRBJ1-5; TRBD1 agrees at 9 bases. CDR1 is DFQATT, CDR2 SNEGSKA, per germline (reference sequence). V shed 1 base and J 7 bases; nucleotides not matched to a gene: 5. The CDR3 length is 14 residues. This chain's CDR3 is CSARGGDREQPQHF. The CDR3 DNA reads TGCAGTGCTAGAGGTGGGGACAGGGAACAGCCCCAGCATTTT.

The rearrangement uses TRBV6-4 and TRBJ2-3; D is possibly TRBD2 (5 bases). Trimming cost V 2 bases and J 0 bases, with 9 bases left between them. Germline values: CDR1 MRHNA, CDR2 SNTAGT. The CDR3 runs to 15 residues. The CDR3 loop reads CASSDGGSSTDTQYF. In nucleotides, the CDR3 is TGTGCCAGCAGTGACGGCGGGTCTAGCACAGATACGCAGTATTTT.

This clonotype appeared a few times. The chain is built from TRBV7-2 and TRBJ1-1; the D gene is possibly TRBD1 (6 bases). CDR1 and CDR2 from the germline V gene are SGHTA and FQGNSA. CDR3 size: 17 residues. V lost 1 base and J 1 base, leaving 16 bases between the germline ends. The CDR3 sequence: CASSLDLYGTTNTEAFF. The CDR3 DNA sequence: TGTGCCAGCAGCTTAGATCTTTACGGGACAACGAACACTGAAGCTTTCTTT.

This clonotype was seen ten or more times. The CDR3 here is CAISLDLTYEQYF. CDR3 DNA sequence: TGTGCCATCAGTCTGGACCTTACCTACGAGCAGTACTTC. The gene calls are TRBV10-3 and TRBJ2-7; D not resolved. CDR1 and CDR2 (germline): ENHRY, SYGVKD. Trimming shortened V by 5 bases and J by 2 bases, and 10 bases separated the two germline ends. CDR3 size: 13 residues.

This clonotype was observed at least ten times. At one end the junction does not follow the germline gene, possibly because of a read error. This rearrangement joins TRBV5-1 to TRBJ2-7; TRBD1 might be the D (5 bases). Germline CDR1 is SGHRS and CDR2 is YFSETQ. CDR3 length equals 13 residues. CDR3 coding DNA: TGTGCCAGCAGCCTCCAGGGATCCTACGAGCAGTACTTC. This encodes CASSLQGSYEQYF.

This clonotype occurred many times. The V gene is TRBV6-6, the J gene TRBJ1-2, with 10 bases aligning to TRBD1. From germline, CDR1 is MNHNY and CDR2 SVGAGI (reference sequence). CDR3 length equals 14 residues. V lost 6 bases to trimming and J lost 5 bases; unmatched junction nucleotides: 6. This chain's CDR3 is CASSRQGAGYGYTF. The CDR3 bases are TGTGCCAGCAGCAGACAGGGGGCAGGTTATGGCTACACCTTC.